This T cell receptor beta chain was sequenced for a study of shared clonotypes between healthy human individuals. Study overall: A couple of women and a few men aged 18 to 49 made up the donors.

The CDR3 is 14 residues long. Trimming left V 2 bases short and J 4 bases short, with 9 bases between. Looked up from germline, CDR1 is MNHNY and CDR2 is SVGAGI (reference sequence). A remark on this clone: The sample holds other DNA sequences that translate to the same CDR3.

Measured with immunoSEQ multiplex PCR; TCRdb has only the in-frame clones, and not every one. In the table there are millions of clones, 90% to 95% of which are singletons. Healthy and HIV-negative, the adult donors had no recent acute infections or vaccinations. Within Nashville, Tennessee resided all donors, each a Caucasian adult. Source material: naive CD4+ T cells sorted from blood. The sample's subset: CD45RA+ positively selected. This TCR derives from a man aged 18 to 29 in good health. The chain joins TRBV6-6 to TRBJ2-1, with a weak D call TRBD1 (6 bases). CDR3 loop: CASSYGQGYNEQFF. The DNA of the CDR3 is TGTGCCAGCAGTTACGGTCAGGGGTACAATGAGCAGTTCTTC.